The 23 T cell receptor beta chains below come from one sample, sequenced in a study of tumour-infiltrating T cells in Burkitt lymphoma. The protocol was immunoSEQ multiplex PCR, while the TCRdb copy is restricted to in-frame clones and leaves out a portion. The table records some 1,100 clones, about 35% of them present only once. The sequenced sample was tumor tissue. The source of these receptors is a human donor with Burkitt lymphoma.

This clone was counted between two and nine times. This chain uses TRBV23-1 with TRBJ2-2, with 11 positions matching TRBD2. TRBV23-1 is classed as an ORF, of uncertain function. This CDR3 has 18 amino acids. With 3 bases clipped from V and 5 bases from J, the junction kept 11 bases outside the gene matches. In nucleotides, the CDR3 is TGCGCCAGCAGTCAGGGGCCACTAGCGGGAGTAGGAACCGGGGAGCTGTTTTTT. This gives the protein CASSQGPLAGVGTGELFF.

This clone was picked up a small number of times. The V call is TRBV5-6, the J call TRBJ1-2, with 8 bases matching TRBD1. Germline V gene lookup returns CDR1 SGHDT and CDR2 YYEEEE. The CDR3 has 14 residues. V shed 6 bases, J shed 6 bases, and the junction held 10 bases outside the gene matches. The CDR3 is CASNFARGLDGYTF. The DNA of the CDR3 is TGTGCCAGCAACTTTGCCAGGGGGCTAGATGGCTACACCTTC.

This clone was picked up a small number of times. The rearrangement links TRBV13 to TRBJ2-7; maybe TRBD1 (5 bases). Germline V lookup: CDR1 PRHDT, CDR2 FYEKMQ (reference sequence). Deletions cut 4 bases from V and 0 bases from J, with 10 bases between. The CDR3 extends over 14 amino acids. The CDR3 bases are TGTGCCAGCAGCTGGGGCACCCTCTCCTACGAGCAGTACTTC. Protein product: CASSWGTLSYEQYF. Variable domain in full (rest from reference TRBV13 and TRBJ2-7): AAGVIQSPRHLIKEKRETATLKCYPIPRHDTVYWYQQGPGQDPQFLISFYEKMQSDKGSIPDRFSAQQFSDYHSELNMSSLELGDSALYFCASSWGTLSYEQYFGPGTRLTVT.

This chain uses TRBV5-1 with TRBJ2-3; D ambiguous. The CDR3 runs 14 residues. V lost 0 bases to trimming and J lost 0 bases, with 5 bases between them. From germline, CDR1 is SGHRS and CDR2 YFSETQ. CDR3 sequence: CASSLDSSTDTQYF. In DNA, the CDR3 is TGCGCCAGCAGCTTGGACAGCAGCACAGATACGCAGTATTTT.

The gene calls are TRBV7-6 and TRBJ2-5; TRBD2 aligns across 9 bases. Looked up from germline, CDR1 is SGHVS and CDR2 is FNYEAQ. Trimming took 0 bases from V and 4 from J; bases not matched to a gene: 3. This CDR3 is 15 amino acids long. This chain's CDR3 is CASSLAGGRGETQYF. CDR3 bases: TGTGCCAGCAGCTTAGCGGGCGGGAGGGGAGAGACCCAGTACTTC. The variable domain in full, completed from reference TRBV7-6 and TRBJ2-5, reads GAGVSQSPRYKVTKRGQDVALRCDPISGHVSLYWYRQALGQGPEFLTYFNYEAQQDKSGLPNDRFSAERPEGSISTLTIQRTEQRDSAMYRCASSLAGGRGETQYFGPGTRLLVL.

By share, this clone counts as large. The same CDR3 also results from other DNA sequences found in this sample. The rearrangement links TRBV4-2 to TRBJ2-2; D not resolved. The germline V gene encodes CDR1 LGHNA and CDR2 YNFKEQ. Deletions cut 0 bases from V and 5 bases from J, with 10 bases between. This CDR3 spans 15 amino acids. CDR3 protein: CASSQDGSFTGELFF. CDR3 sequence (DNA): TGTGCCAGCAGCCAAGACGGGTCATTTACCGGGGAGCTGTTTTTT.

CDR3 amino acids: CASRGLNTEAFF. The CDR3 DNA is TGTGCCAGCAGGGGTTTGAACACTGAAGCTTTCTTT. The rearrangement uses TRBV27 and TRBJ1-1; D is ambiguous. CDR1 is MNHEY and CDR2 is SMNVEV in the germline V gene (reference sequence). V dropped 6 bases and J dropped 0 bases, with 5 bases sitting between them. This CDR3 has 12 amino acids.

This clone was picked up a small number of times. The gene calls are TRBV19 and TRBJ2-2, with D unclear. In germline, CDR1 is LNHDA, CDR2 SQIVND (reference sequence). The CDR3 has 12 amino acids. V dropped 7 bases and J dropped 7 bases, with 10 bases sitting between them. The CDR3 DNA is TGTGCCAGTATCCCCCCGAGCGGGGAGCTGTTTTTT. Translating it yields CASIPPSGELFF.

CDR3 loop: CATSEGAGVGEQYV. The CDR3 coding sequence is TGTGCTACTTCTGAGGGGGCCGGTGTTGGGGAGCAGTACGTC. V gene TRBV12-5 combines with J gene TRBJ2-7, with TRBD1 identical over 7 bases. The CDR3 runs 14 residues. The V segment lost 10 bases and the J segment 7 bases; nucleotides outside the gene matches: 16. CDR1 and CDR2 (germline): LGHNT, FRNRAP.

The chain has TRBV15 and TRBJ2-2, with D uncertain. The CDR3 runs 15 residues. Looked up from germline, CDR1 is LNHNV and CDR2 is YYDKDF (reference sequence). Trimming took 1 base from V and 0 from J, leaving 6 bases between them. CDR3 sequence: CATSRGGTNTGELFF. CDR3 coding DNA: TGTGCCACCAGCAGAGGTGGGACGAACACCGGGGAGCTGTTTTTT.

The V gene is TRBV11-3, the J gene TRBJ2-5; TRBD2 is a possible D gene (6 bases). V was trimmed by 1 base and J by 4 bases, leaving 16 bases between them. CDR3 length equals 16 residues. Per the germline V gene, CDR1 is SGHNT and CDR2 is YENEEA. The DNA for the CDR3 is TGTGCCAGCAGCTTAGTTAGCGGAACTATCGCAGAGACCCAGTACTTC. Translated: CASSLVSGTIAETQYF.

A few counts support this clone. The CDR3 sequence is CASRTDRPQETQYF. The CDR3, as DNA: TGTGCCAGCAGGACTGACAGGCCCCAAGAGACCCAGTACTTC. The chain combines TRBV7-9 with TRBJ2-5, with D perhaps matching TRBD1 (6 bases). CDR1 and CDR2 from the germline V gene are SEHNR and FQNEAQ (reference sequence). The CDR3 spans 14 residues. V dropped 6 bases and J dropped 1 base, with 12 bases sitting between them.

This clone has a handful of counts. CDR3 in amino acids: CASSLAEGANYGYTF. CDR3 DNA: TGTGCCAGCAGCTTGGCGGAGGGAGCTAACTATGGCTACACCTTC. The chain uses TRBV5-8 and TRBJ1-2, with D uncertain. CDR1 SGHTS and CDR2 YDEGEE come from the germline V gene. The length of the CDR3 is 15 residues. The V end lost 0 bases, the J end lost 0 bases, and 9 bases lay between the germline ends. The entire variable domain, with the rest obtained from reference TRBV5-8 and TRBJ1-2, is as follows: EAGVTQSPTHLIKTRGQQATLRCSPISGHTSVYWYQQALGLGLQFLLWYDEGEERNRGNFPPRFSGRQFPNYSSELNVNALELEDSALYLCASSLAEGANYGYTFGSGTRLTVV.

The chain employs TRBV2 and TRBJ1-5; D remains unclear. The CDR3 length is 14 residues. The V end was cut by 2 bases, the J end by 1 base, with 6 bases between. The germline V gene encodes CDR1 SNHLY and CDR2 FYNNEI. The CDR3 loop reads CASSESGSNQPQHF. CDR3 DNA: TGTGCCAGCAGTGAATCCGGGAGCAATCAGCCCCAGCATTTT.

V and J are TRBV27 and TRBJ1-4; possibly TRBD1 for D (6 bases). This CDR3 contains 15 residues. V dropped 5 bases and J dropped 6 bases, with 16 bases sitting between them. Germline CDR1 is MNHEY and CDR2 is SMNVEV (reference sequence). CDR3 DNA sequence: TGTGCCAGCAGTCCTTCGGGGGGCGCCTATGAAAAACTGTTTTTT. Amino acid sequence: CASSPSGGAYEKLFF.

This clone was counted between two and nine times. The V and J genes are TRBV19 and TRBJ2-7, with D unclear. Trimming shortened V by 3 bases and J by 3 bases, and 9 bases separated the two germline ends. Germline V gene lookup returns CDR1 LNHDA and CDR2 SQIVND (reference sequence). The CDR3 runs to 13 residues. CDR3 in DNA: TGTGCCAGTAGTATGGAACTTCACTACGAGCAGTACTTC. It codes for CASSMELHYEQYF.

The V and J genes are TRBV6-5 and TRBJ1-6; TRBD1 matches at 9 bases. The CDR3 spans 15 residues. The J segment lost 14 bases and the V segment lost 7 bases, leaving 15 bases of the junction unmatched. Germline V gives CDR1 MNHEY, CDR2 SVGAGI. CDR3 amino acids: CASTVTGGVSGALHF. DNA of the CDR3: TGTGCCAGCACCGTGACAGGGGGGGTATCGGGGGCCCTCCACTTT.

The table lists this clone with a few counts. The chain combines TRBV5-8 with TRBJ2-1, with TRBD2 identical over 8 bases. This CDR3 has 15 residues. Germline V lookup: CDR1 SGHTS, CDR2 YDEGEE. The V and J ends lost 5 bases and 0 bases, in that order; junction bases with no gene match: 4. The CDR3 spells CASRPTSDSYNEQFF. The CDR3 region has the DNA TGTGCCAGCAGGCCGACTAGCGACTCCTACAATGAGCAGTTCTTC.

The rearrangement joins TRBV19 to TRBJ1-4; 9 bases are shared with TRBD1. The CDR3 consists of 13 residues. Per the germline V gene, CDR1 is LNHDA and CDR2 is SQIVND (reference sequence). The V gene end was trimmed by 6 bases and the J gene end by 8 bases; junction bases not matched to a gene: 4. The CDR3 bases are TGTGCCAGTAGGGACAGGGGTCAAGAAAAACTGTTTTTT. It yields the protein CASRDRGQEKLFF.

The chain joins TRBV7-9 to TRBJ2-1; D assignment may be TRBD1 or TRBD2 (5 bases each). The V and J ends lost 5 bases and 10 bases respectively, with 12 bases between them. The CDR3 extends over 12 amino acids. The V gene's germline CDR1 is SEHNR and CDR2 FQNEAQ (reference sequence). For the CDR3, the DNA is TGTGCCAGCAGCCAAGGGACCACCGAGCAGTTCTTC. This sequence encodes CASSQGTTEQFF.

The V gene is TRBV7-9, the J gene TRBJ1-5; TRBD1 aligns across 8 bases. Germline CDR1 is SEHNR and CDR2 is FQNEAQ (reference sequence). Trimming cost V 0 bases and J 2 bases; bases outside gene matches: 0. The CDR3 totals 15 residues. Here the CDR3 DNA reads TGTGCCAGCAGCTTAGCGGACAGGGGCAATCAGCCCCAGCATTTT. Translated, it gives CASSLADRGNQPQHF.

Concerning this clone itself: The CDR3 carries no conserved terminal phenylalanine or tryptophan, so it likely arises from a read error. V gene TRBV13 combines with J gene TRBJ1-3; tentatively, D is TRBD1 (6 bases). Germline-derived CDR1 and CDR2 are PRHDT and FYEKMQ (reference sequence). The CDR3 is made up of 12 amino acids. Trimming removed 5 bases from V and 4 bases from J, with 6 bases in between. The CDR3: CASSDRGNTIYV. The DNA for the CDR3 is TGTGCCAGCAGCGACAGGGGAAACACCATATATGTT.

The chain recombines TRBV5-4 with TRBJ2-5; no clear D gene. Trimming shortened V by 0 bases and J by 0 bases, and 6 bases separated the two germline ends. The CDR3 sequence is 14 residues long. Germline CDR1 reads SGHNT; CDR2 reads YYREEE (reference sequence). CDR3 bases: TGTGCCAGCAGCTTGGTGGCAGACCAAGAGACCCAGTACTTC. Translated, it gives CASSLVADQETQYF.